These T cell receptor beta chains were read from a single sample in a study of shared clonotypes between healthy human individuals. Sequencing used immunoSEQ multiplex PCR; TCRdb keeps in-frame clones, though not all of them. The repertoire holds some 2,500,000 clones, with roughly 93% as singletons. Material for sequencing was naive CD4+ T cells from PBMCs. These receptors were collected from a man between 18 and 35 years old in good health. Some clones in this sample may be carry-over from other donors' samples. Each CDR3 is given with its conserved first and last residue. A D gene is named only where the DNA matches it firmly. Some rows have no size entry. The others give once, few or many, or a class for an expanded clone.

v_call	clone_size	j_call	d_call	cdr3_nt	cdr3_aa
TRBV7-8	NA	TRBJ2-6	NA	TGTGCCAGCAGCCAGACCTCTGGGGCCAACGTCCTGACTTTC	CASSQTSGANVLTF
TRBV5-4	NA	TRBJ2-7	NA	TGTGCCAGCAGCCGGAACAGTGCCACCTACGAGCAGTACTTC	CASSRNSATYEQYF
TRBV15	NA	TRBJ2-1	NA	TGTGCCACCCGGGGCGATATTGGGCAGTTCTTC	CATRGDIGQFF
TRBV5-4	NA	TRBJ1-5	TRBD1	TGTGCCAGCAGCCCGACAGGGCCCTTCAATCAGCCCCAGCATTTT	CASSPTGPFNQPQHF
TRBV10-2	NA	TRBJ2-5	TRBD2	TGCGCCAGCAGACCGGGACTAGCCTCCAGGGAGCAGTACTTC	CASRPGLASREQYF
TRBV6-5	NA	TRBJ1-1	TRBD1	TGTGCCAGCAGGCCGACAGGGGGGGGCACTGAAGCTTTCTTT	CASRPTGGGTEAFF
TRBV7-9	NA	TRBJ2-5	NA	TGTGCCAGCAGCTTTGGAGAGACCCAGTACTTC	CASSFGETQYF
TRBV28	once	TRBJ1-1	TRBD1	TGTGCCAGCAGCCTCTGGACAGGGGGAAGCACTGAAGCTTTCTTT	CASSLWTGGSTEAFF
TRBV7-2	NA	TRBJ2-3	TRBD2	TGTGCCAGCAGCTTAGTTAGCGGGAGGTACGATACGCAGTATTTT	CASSLVSGRYDTQYF
TRBV6-6	once	TRBJ1-1	NA	TGTGCCAGCAGAATGACAAGGGACACTGAAGCTTTCTTT	CASRMTRDTEAFF
TRBV6-1	NA	TRBJ2-5	NA	TGTGCCAGCAGTGAAGGTGAGACCCAGTACTTC	CASSEGETQYF
TRBV5-1	NA	TRBJ2-1	NA	TGCGCCAGCAGCTTGCAGGGGAGCGGGTACAATGAGCAGTTCTTC	CASSLQGSGYNEQFF